The sequence of this T cell receptor (beta chain) was determined in a study of cytomegalovirus exposure and HLA in healthy donors. Study-wide results and caveats: Rates of TCR association differed by HLA locus in a later analysis, with DRB1 highest and HLA-C lowest. One variant, a missense change in DCLRE1C, was linked in a later analysis to TCR beta V- and J-gene trimming.

Regarding this clone: What it recognizes is unknown.

The PCR had 60 Vbeta and 13 Jbeta primers. Using immunoSEQ multiplex PCR, the repertoire was profiled, and TCRdb retains in-frame clones only, with some absent. This table holds under 130,000 clones, 60% to 70% found once. Germline V gene lookup returns CDR1 MNHEY and CDR2 SVGAGI. There are 15 residues in the CDR3. V lost 5 bases and J 0 bases, leaving 11 bases between the germline ends. The clonotype was recovered from a man aged 25 to 40 in good health and CMV-seropositive. Input material: PBMCs. The genes are TRBV6-5 and TRBJ1-3; D is perhaps TRBD1 (5 bases). The CDR3 spells CASSASGGSGNTIYF. The CDR3 coding sequence is TGTGCCAGCAGTGCGTCGGGGGGCTCTGGAAACACCATATATTTT.